This TCR beta chain was captured in a study of OX40 agonist ivuxolimab in advanced cancers. Study-level information: Eligibility admitted prior anti-PD-1, anti-PD-L1 or anti-CTLA-4 therapy; about 40% had some. Partial responses were observed in three patients, of whom one had hepatocellular carcinoma and two had cutaneous melanoma.

Study-wide results and limits: Partial responders receiving 0.1-3.0 mg/kg showed among the lowest clonal expansion.

The CDR3 covers 14 residues. Trimming cost V 2 bases and J 2 bases, with 10 bases left between them. Germline V gene lookup returns CDR1 SGHTA and CDR2 FQGNSA. A note on this clone: Its antigen remains unidentified.

TCRdb's table, derived via immunoSEQ multiplex PCR, lists solely in-frame clones and lacks some. Among roughly 15,000 clones listed, more than 65% were seen once. Sequencing was performed on CD4+ or CD8+ T cells sorted from blood, taken in a trial of the OX40 agonist ivuxolimab. The origin of this receptor is an adult with an advanced solid tumor such as melanoma, head and neck, liver or kidney cancer. This rearrangement joins TRBV7-2 to TRBJ2-7; TRBD1 might be the D (5 bases). The CDR3 nucleotides read TGTGCCAGCAGCTTATTGTCAGGGCCCTACGAGCAGTACTTC. Amino acids: CASSLLSGPYEQYF.